The 16 T cell receptor beta chains below were found in one sample sequenced in a study of response to subunit inactivated influenza vaccine. TCRdb reanalysed the RT-PCR reads using MiXCR and keeps one entry per CDR3 protein. The sample has hundreds of thousands of distinct CDR3 sequences; around 20% are singletons. The sample consisted of PBMCs from blood, taken about 5 days after vaccination. The receptors shown here come from a man aged 45-65 years who received an inactivated influenza vaccine.

V usage is TRBV15 and J usage is TRBJ2-1; 7 positions match TRBD2. This CDR3 spans 15 amino acids. Germline assignment: CDR1 LNHNV and CDR2 YYDKDF (reference sequence). Losses at the gene ends were 4 bases for V and 4 bases for J; bases not matched to a gene: 7. Written as DNA, the CDR3 is TGTGCCACCAGCAACGAGGGACTAAGTTACAATGAGCAGTTCTTC. Amino acids: CATSNEGLSYNEQFF.

The gene calls are TRBV10-2 and TRBJ2-5; 10 bases are a match to TRBD2. J lost 3 bases, V lost 2 bases, and 6 bases had no gene match. From germline, CDR1 is WSHSY and CDR2 SAAADI. The CDR3 runs 16 residues. This CDR3 reads CASSEPSGGPKETQYF. The CDR3 coding sequence is TGCGCCAGCAGTGAGCCTAGCGGGGGACCAAAAGAGACCCAGTACTTC.

This clonotype was detected only a few times. CDR3 in DNA: TGCAGTGCTAGAGAAGAAGAGGGACTAGTGTACGAGCAGTACTTC. Translated, it gives CSAREEEGLVYEQYF. The rearrangement links TRBV20-1 to TRBJ2-7, with TRBD2 matching 8 bases. Germline loops: CDR1 DFQATT, CDR2 SNEGSKA (reference sequence). The CDR3 length is 15 residues. J gave up 4 bases and V 0 bases, and 8 bases lay outside the gene matches.

The table lists this clonotype with many counts. This chain links TRBV6-5 with TRBJ1-2, with D tentatively TRBD1 (6 bases). The CDR3 runs 14 residues. The V end was cut by 4 bases, the J end by 7 bases, with 16 bases between. The germline V gene has CDR1 MNHEY and CDR2 SVGAGI. The CDR3 bases are TGTGCCAGCAGTTCGGGGGGCAGAAGTTTTGGCTACACCTTC. Its protein is CASSSGGRSFGYTF.

J is TRBJ1-2 and V is TRBV5-1; D gene unclear. Per the germline V gene, CDR1 is SGHRS and CDR2 is YFSETQ. Trimming shortened V by 0 bases and J by 8 bases, and 8 bases separated the two germline ends. The CDR3 runs 12 residues. The CDR3 nucleotides are TGCGCCAGCAGCTTGGATTTGTGGGGCTACACCTTC. Its protein product is CASSLDLWGYTF.

This rearrangement joins TRBV28 to TRBJ1-5; no reliable D call. Trimming left V 7 bases short and J 5 bases short, with 15 bases between. Per the germline V gene, CDR1 is MDHEN and CDR2 is SYDVKM. The CDR3 sequence is 14 residues long. The CDR3 here is CASNPAGPDQPQHF. The CDR3, as DNA: TGTGCCAGCAATCCAGCGGGCCCAGATCAGCCCCAGCATTTT.

This clonotype was picked up many times. This rearrangement joins TRBV20-1 to TRBJ2-3, with 9 bases that match TRBD2. The CDR3 length is 13 residues. Looked up from germline, CDR1 is DFQATT and CDR2 is SNEGSKA (reference sequence). V gave up 5 bases and J gave up 3 bases; unmatched junction bases: 3. CDR3 sequence: CSAPGLATDTQYF. CDR3 nucleotides: TGCAGTGCTCCGGGACTAGCAACAGATACGCAGTATTTT.

This clonotype was found many times. This chain joins TRBV7-2 and TRBJ2-1; 7 bases fit TRBD1. CDR1 is SGHTA, CDR2 FQGNSA, per germline. V dropped 0 bases and J dropped 4; count of bases not matched to a gene: 12. The CDR3 runs to 18 residues. The CDR3 spells CASSLARLNRGRYNEQFF. The CDR3 DNA follows: TGTGCCAGCAGCTTAGCACGGCTAAACAGGGGCCGATACAATGAGCAGTTCTTC.

The chain joins TRBV20-1 to TRBJ2-5, with 9 nucleotides matching TRBD2. CDR3 length: 15 amino acids. V trimming: 2 bases; J trimming: 5 bases; junction bases outside the gene matches: 9. The germline gives CDR1 DFQATT, CDR2 SNEGSKA (reference sequence). CDR3 sequence reads: CSARTSSGDWETQYF. CDR3 nucleotide sequence: TGCAGTGCTAGAACCTCTAGCGGGGATTGGGAGACCCAGTACTTC.

The chain is built from TRBV28 and TRBJ2-7; the D call may be TRBD1 or TRBD2 (5 bases each). CDR1 and CDR2 (germline): MDHEN, SYDVKM. V was trimmed by 7 bases and J by 1 base, leaving 14 bases between them. The CDR3 loop spans 14 amino acids. The CDR3 sequence is CASTSVGESYEQYF. In nucleotides, the CDR3 is TGTGCCAGCACCAGCGTGGGGGAATCCTACGAGCAGTACTTC.

This clonotype was observed many times. The V gene is TRBV20-1, the J gene TRBJ2-7; no reliable D call. The CDR3 runs to 14 residues. Germline lookup yields CDR1 DFQATT and CDR2 SNEGSKA (reference sequence). V was trimmed by 1 base and J by 2 bases, leaving 12 bases between them. The CDR3 region has the DNA TGCAGTGCTAGAGTTTTAGGATCCCCCTACGAGCAGTACTTC. It codes for CSARVLGSPYEQYF.

This clonotype was picked up many times. This rearrangement joins TRBV27 to TRBJ2-1; D gene ambiguous. CDR3 length: 12 residues. Germline V gene data show CDR1 as MNHEY and CDR2 as SMNVEV (reference sequence). The V end was cut by 5 bases, the J end by 13 bases, with 15 bases between. The CDR3 region has the DNA TGTGCCAGCAGTCCGAGCCTTGGGAACCAGTTCTTC. Encoded protein: CASSPSLGNQFF.

The chain links TRBV7-6 to TRBJ2-7; D perhaps matches TRBD2 (5 bases). The CDR3 is made up of 13 amino acids. Trimming left V 3 bases short and J 3 bases short, with 9 bases between. Germline CDR1 reads SGHVS; CDR2 reads FNYEAQ. The CDR3 spells CASSFGLFYEQYF. In DNA form, the CDR3 reads TGTGCCAGCAGCTTCGGACTTTTCTACGAGCAGTACTTC.

The CDR3, as DNA: TGTGCCAGCAGTCGACAGGGGGCTACCTACGAGCAGTACTTC. This encodes CASSRQGATYEQYF. The V and J genes are TRBV6-1 and TRBJ2-7; 10 bases agree with TRBD1. CDR3 size: 14 residues. The germline V gene has CDR1 MNHNS and CDR2 SASEGT. V dropped 5 bases and J dropped 2; count of bases not matched to a gene: 3.

This clonotype was counted ten times or more. The chain links TRBV20-1 to TRBJ2-3; possibly TRBD1 or TRBD2 for D (5 bases each). The germline V and J ends were trimmed by 4 bases and 6 bases, with 11 bases remaining between them. The CDR3 has 12 residues. Germline lookup yields CDR1 DFQATT and CDR2 SNEGSKA (reference sequence). CDR3 loop: CSAIFGADTQYF. The CDR3 DNA reads as TGCAGTGCTATTTTCGGGGCTGATACGCAGTATTTT.

This clonotype was counted many times. The chain recombines TRBV7-2 with TRBJ2-1, with TRBD2 identical over 9 bases. Germline-derived CDR1 and CDR2 are SGHTA and FQGNSA. V trimming: 1 base; J trimming: 5 bases; junction bases outside the gene matches: 6. The CDR3 length is 16 residues. Here the CDR3 DNA reads TGTGCCAGCAGCTTAGTTGGCGGGGGGGCACACAATGAGCAGTTCTTC. It specifies CASSLVGGGAHNEQFF.